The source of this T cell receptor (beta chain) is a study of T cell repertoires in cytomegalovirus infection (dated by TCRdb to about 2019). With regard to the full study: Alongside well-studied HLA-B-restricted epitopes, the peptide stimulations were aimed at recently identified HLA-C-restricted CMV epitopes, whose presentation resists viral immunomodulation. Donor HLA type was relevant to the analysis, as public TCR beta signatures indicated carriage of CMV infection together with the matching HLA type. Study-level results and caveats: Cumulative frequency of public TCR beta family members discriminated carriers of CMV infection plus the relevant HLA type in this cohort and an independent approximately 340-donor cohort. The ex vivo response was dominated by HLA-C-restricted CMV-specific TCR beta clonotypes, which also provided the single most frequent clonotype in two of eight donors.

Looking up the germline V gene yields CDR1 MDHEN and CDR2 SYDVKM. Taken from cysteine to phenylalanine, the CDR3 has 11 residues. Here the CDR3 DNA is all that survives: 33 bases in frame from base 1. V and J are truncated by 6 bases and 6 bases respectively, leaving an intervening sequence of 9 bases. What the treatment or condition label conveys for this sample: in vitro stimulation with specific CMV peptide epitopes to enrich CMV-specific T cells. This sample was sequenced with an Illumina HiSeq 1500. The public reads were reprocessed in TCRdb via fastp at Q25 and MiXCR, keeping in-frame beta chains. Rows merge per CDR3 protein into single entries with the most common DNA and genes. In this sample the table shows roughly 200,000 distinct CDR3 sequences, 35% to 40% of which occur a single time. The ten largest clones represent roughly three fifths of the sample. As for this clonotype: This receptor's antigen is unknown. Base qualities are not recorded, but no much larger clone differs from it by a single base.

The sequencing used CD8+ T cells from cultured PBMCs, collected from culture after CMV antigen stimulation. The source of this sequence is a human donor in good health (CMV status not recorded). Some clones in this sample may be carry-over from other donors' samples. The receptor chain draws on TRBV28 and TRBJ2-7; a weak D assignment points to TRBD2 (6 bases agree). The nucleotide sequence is TGTGCCAGCAGAAGGGAGGTCGAGCAGTACTTC. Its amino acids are CASRREVEQYF.